This TCR beta chain is from a study of T cell repertoires in aging, cancer and after chemotherapy (dated by TCRdb to between 2018 and 2020). About the study as a whole: Donors were distributed across six age groups ranging from 30 or younger to 70 or older, with at least three individuals included per group. TCR repertoires from healthy donor controls were recorded over periods of several months to years and showed clear clonal overlap between repeated samplings. The complete dataset included about 8.8 million TCR reads. To look at immunoaging and at how T cells reconstitute after chemotherapy, the study profiled TCR beta repertoires in peripheral blood from both healthy donors and cancer patients. Alongside 95 healthy donors serving as a reference group, the cohort included over 200 cancer patients, of whom about 94 had hematological cancers and fewer than 140 had solid cancers.

Using a mixed TRB-A/B primer pool, multiplex touch-down PCR amplified rearranged TRB sequences covering the V, D and J segments. Illumina adapters and sample indices were added to the amplicons in two consecutive PCR reactions performed with Phusion HS II polymerase. Amplicons were gel-purified with the NucleoSpin Gel and PCR Clean-up kit, then checked with Qubit and an Agilent 2100 Bioanalyzer. Sequencing of the libraries was done on an Illumina MiSeq with paired-end, single-indexed 600-cycle runs. The authors' pipeline ran thus. MiXCR versions 2.12 and 3.0.5 were used to process TRB sequences. Each unique CDR3 nucleotide sequence was counted as one clone, and only productive sequences with at least two reads were retained. Repertoire metrics included Shannon diversity, evenness, clonality (one minus evenness), and alpha-parameterized diversity profiles from alpha 0 to 5. The IGoR algorithm was used to calculate generation probabilities of clones in the paired pre- and post-chemotherapy samples. TCRdb itself trimmed the public reads at Q25 with fastp, ran MiXCR and retained productive beta chains. CDR3 protein sequences are deduplicated, and each keeps its most common genes and DNA. None of the V and J calls come from the authors' own analysis; TCRdb made them. The sample data list 9,500 to 13,000 distinct CDR3 sequences, and 38% of these were observed just once. The ten biggest clones cover 8.2% of the sample.

CDR3 length: 20 amino acids, cysteine to phenylalanine. Of the read, only the CDR3 DNA is kept; its 60 bases are in frame from base 1. CDR1 and CDR2 are drawn from the germline V gene (reference sequence): MNHEY, SMNVEV. V is trimmed back by 5 bases and J by 4 bases, and the junction contains 22 bases that no gene match accounts for. Results and caveats for the whole study, not just this receptor: Declining TCR diversity with age in healthy donors was mainly explained by loss of richness; in cancer patients, loss of evenness also contributed. Median generation probability increased over the chemotherapy interval in both cancer cohorts, suggesting repertoire reconstitution through rebound thymic output. Compared with age-matched healthy donors, untreated patients with hematological or solid cancers had significantly lower TCR diversity and higher clonality in blood. According to the authors, the repertoire data do not permit conclusions about immunological memory after chemotherapy.

Genomic DNA extracted from peripheral blood, rather than sorted cells or RNA, was used as the source for amplification of TCR beta rearrangements. Note on this clonotype: There is no known antigen for this receptor. No base qualities exist here, and no much larger clone lies one base off it.

The specimen was blood. The clonotype was recovered from a human donor in good health. This sequence uses TRBV27 and TRBJ2-7; the central 11 bases match TRBD2. The DNA sequence follows: TGTGCCAGCAGTCCCAGACTAGCGGGATTCCGTTTTCCCCGACCGTACGAGCAGTACTTC. Its protein product is CASSPRLAGFRFPRPYEQYF.